This entry features one T cell receptor (beta chain) sequence. This CDR3 contains 14 residues. The V gene's germline CDR1 is KGHSH and CDR2 LQKENI. Trimming removed 6 bases from V and 2 bases from J, with 13 bases in between. Here immunoSEQ multiplex PCR was the method, and the copy in TCRdb shows in-frame clones only, minus some. In the table there are around 9,500 clones, around 75% of which are singletons. This specimen comes from a study of PD-1 blockade in classical Hodgkin lymphoma. Time point in this sample: cycle 4 day 1 (C4D1), after 5 to 7 weeks of nivolumab. Brentuximab vedotin exposure varied, and every patient relapsed after autologous stem cell transplantation. The authors purified CD4+ T cells from thawed PBMCs by magnetic negative selection.

The V and J genes are TRBV18 and TRBJ2-5; D remains unclear. This clonotype originated in a human donor with classical Hodgkin lymphoma. Sequences were derived from CD4+ T cells from blood, sampled before the fourth cycle of nivolumab. CDR3 nucleotides: TGTGCCAGCTCCCGGAGACCCAAGCAAGAGACCCAGTACTTC. Translated, it gives CASSRRPKQETQYF.